This T cell receptor (beta chain) emerged from a study of T cell repertoires in cytomegalovirus infection. Study-level points and caveats: CMV-specific HLA-C-restricted TCR beta clonotypes dominated the ex vivo response.

MiXCR, applied by TCRdb to the reads, yields one record per CDR3 protein. The data contain about 920,000 distinct CDR3 sequences, 30% to 40% of them singletons. This clonotype was detected a few times. The antigen is undetermined. The CDR3 covers 12 residues. The V end lost 1 base, the J end lost 7 bases, and 7 bases lay between the germline ends. CDR1 is SEHNR, CDR2 FQNEAQ, per germline (reference sequence). Specimen: cultured CD8+ T cells from PBMCs, collected from culture after CMV antigen stimulation. This clonotype was sampled from a human donor in good health (CMV status not recorded). Some clones in this sample may be carry-over from other donors' samples. The chain has TRBV7-9 and TRBJ1-2; no definite D call. CDR3 in amino acids: CASSLGNIGYTF. In DNA form, the CDR3 reads TGTGCCAGCAGCTTAGGAAATATTGGCTACACCTTC.